The rows below give T cell receptor beta chains drawn from one sample of a study of Graves' ophthalmopathy and Graves' hyperthyroidism. TCRdb itself ran the multiplex PCR reads through MiXCR, one entry per CDR3 protein. The sample has roughly 350,000 distinct CDR3 sequences; approximately 17% are singletons. Sequencing was performed on peripheral blood. These receptors all stem from an adult woman with stable Graves' hyperthyroidism. CDR3s include the opening cysteine and the closing phenylalanine or tryptophan. The D gene is left open where the match is weak. Not all rows give a size; the values are once, few, many and, for expanded clones, a class.

v_call: TRBV9; clone_size: many; j_call: TRBJ1-3; d_call: NA; cdr3_length: 14; cdr3_nt: TGTGCCAGCAGCGTAGATGTCTCTGGAAACACCATATATTTT; cdr3_aa: CASSVDVSGNTIYF
v_call: TRBV12-3/TRBV12-4; clone_size: NA; j_call: TRBJ1-2; d_call: NA; cdr3_length: 15; cdr3_nt: TGTGCCAGCAGTTACTTAGAGGCAGGGGTGGACGGCTACACCTTC; cdr3_aa: CASSYLEAGVDGYTF
v_call: TRBV6-1; clone_size: many; j_call: TRBJ2-2; d_call: NA; cdr3_length: 14; cdr3_nt: TGTGCCAGCAGCTCCCCCGGGTACACCGGGGAGCTGTTTTTT; cdr3_aa: CASSSPGYTGELFF
v_call: TRBV4-1; clone_size: many; j_call: TRBJ1-5; d_call: TRBD1; cdr3_length: 17; cdr3_nt: TGCGCCAGCAGCTACGAACCCGGGACAGGGGGCAATCAGCCCCAGCATTTT; cdr3_aa: CASSYEPGTGGNQPQHF
v_call: TRBV5-1; clone_size: many; j_call: TRBJ2-7; d_call: NA; cdr3_length: 13; cdr3_nt: TGCGCCAGCAGCTTGGGGGATGGCGCGAAACAGTACTTC; cdr3_aa: CASSLGDGAKQYF
v_call: TRBV19; clone_size: many; j_call: TRBJ1-3; d_call: NA; cdr3_length: 19; cdr3_nt: TGTGCCAGTAGTATTCTGTCCGGAGGCAGGGCACCAGCTGGAAACACCATATATTTT; cdr3_aa: CASSILSGGRAPAGNTIYF
v_call: TRBV19; clone_size: once; j_call: TRBJ1-2; d_call: TRBD1; cdr3_length: 14; cdr3_nt: TGTGCCAGTAGCGACAGGGGCGCATACTATGGCTACACCTTC; cdr3_aa: CASSDRGAYYGYTF
v_call: TRBV10-3; clone_size: many; j_call: TRBJ2-5; d_call: NA; cdr3_length: 15; cdr3_nt: TGTGCCATCAGTGAGTCGACGGGGTCAGTAGAGACCCAGTACTTC; cdr3_aa: CAISESTGSVETQYF
v_call: TRBV7-2; clone_size: many; j_call: TRBJ2-2; d_call: NA; cdr3_length: 14; cdr3_nt: TGTGCCAGCAGCTTAGCCCTCCGTGGCGGGGAGCTGTTTTTT; cdr3_aa: CASSLALRGGELFF
v_call: TRBV10-3; clone_size: many; j_call: TRBJ2-6; d_call: NA; cdr3_length: 13; cdr3_nt: TGTGCCATCAGTGACGCTGGGGCCAACGTCCTGACTTTC; cdr3_aa: CAISDAGANVLTF
v_call: TRBV6-1; clone_size: many; j_call: TRBJ1-2; d_call: TRBD1; cdr3_length: 14; cdr3_nt: TGTGCCAGCAGTGCCGGGACAGGGGGCTATGGCTACACCTTC; cdr3_aa: CASSAGTGGYGYTF
v_call: TRBV2; clone_size: many; j_call: TRBJ2-7; d_call: NA; cdr3_length: 15; cdr3_nt: TGTGCCAGCCTCGCCTCAAAACGGGCGTTCAACGAGCAGTACTTC; cdr3_aa: CASLASKRAFNEQYF
v_call: TRBV9; clone_size: many; j_call: TRBJ1-3; d_call: NA; cdr3_length: 16; cdr3_nt: TGTGCCAGCAGCGGAGCCGACAGGAACTCTGGAAACACCATATATTTT; cdr3_aa: CASSGADRNSGNTIYF
v_call: TRBV20-1; clone_size: many; j_call: TRBJ2-7; d_call: TRBD1; cdr3_length: 13; cdr3_nt: TGCAGTGCAACGACAGGGGACGGGTACGAGCAGTACTTC; cdr3_aa: CSATTGDGYEQYF
v_call: TRBV28; clone_size: many; j_call: TRBJ2-2; d_call: NA; cdr3_length: 14; cdr3_nt: TGTGCCAGCAGTTTCCCAACAGGGCCCGGGGAGCTGTTTTTT; cdr3_aa: CASSFPTGPGELFF
v_call: TRBV19; clone_size: NA; j_call: TRBJ1-5; d_call: NA; cdr3_length: 14; cdr3_nt: TGTGCCAGTAGGGTCCTCTTTAGCAATCAGCCCCAGCATTTT; cdr3_aa: CASRVLFSNQPQHF
v_call: TRBV28; clone_size: NA; j_call: TRBJ2-7; d_call: NA; cdr3_length: 14; cdr3_nt: TGTGCCAGCAGAGGGACAGCGGGCCCCTACGAGCAGTACTTC; cdr3_aa: CASRGTAGPYEQYF
v_call: TRBV20-1; clone_size: NA; j_call: TRBJ2-2; d_call: TRBD2; cdr3_length: 17; cdr3_nt: TGCAGTGCTAGAGATTTGGGGCGGGAGTTGGGCACCGGGGAGCTGTTTTTT; cdr3_aa: CSARDLGRELGTGELFF
v_call: TRBV29-1; clone_size: many; j_call: TRBJ1-2; d_call: NA; cdr3_length: 13; cdr3_nt: TGCAGCGTCACAAAACAGGGAGACTATGGCTACACCTTC; cdr3_aa: CSVTKQGDYGYTF
v_call: TRBV16; clone_size: few; j_call: TRBJ1-5; d_call: NA; cdr3_length: 15; cdr3_nt: TGTGCCAGCAGCCAATCTCCAGGGGAGACTCAGCCCCAGCATTTT; cdr3_aa: CASSQSPGETQPQHF
v_call: TRBV4-1; clone_size: few; j_call: TRBJ2-5; d_call: NA; cdr3_length: 15; cdr3_nt: TGCGCCAGCAGCCAAGATATCACTGTCCAAGAGACCCAGTACTTC; cdr3_aa: CASSQDITVQETQYF
v_call: TRBV4-2; clone_size: many; j_call: TRBJ2-7; d_call: NA; cdr3_length: 16; cdr3_nt: TGTGCCAGCAGCCAAGATTTGGCGACTCGAGTCTACGAGCAGTACTTC; cdr3_aa: CASSQDLATRVYEQYF
v_call: TRBV6-2/TRBV6-3; clone_size: NA; j_call: TRBJ2-5; d_call: TRBD1; cdr3_length: 13; cdr3_nt: TGTGCCAGCAGTTGGGACAGGCAAGGGACCCGGTACTTC; cdr3_aa: CASSWDRQGTRYF
v_call: TRBV6-2/TRBV6-3; clone_size: many; j_call: TRBJ2-7; d_call: NA; cdr3_length: 17; cdr3_nt: TGTGCCAGCAGCTATCGAGGGGGGAGCCTGGTTTCCTACGAGCAGTACTTC; cdr3_aa: CASSYRGGSLVSYEQYF
v_call: TRBV20-1; clone_size: many; j_call: TRBJ2-7; d_call: NA; cdr3_length: 11; cdr3_nt: TGCAGTGCTAGGGGGATCTACGAGCAGTACTTC; cdr3_aa: CSARGIYEQYF